This TCR beta chain originates from a study of shared clonotypes between healthy human individuals. Each of the donors was a healthy adult who was HIV-negative and had not had a recent acute infection or vaccination. General study points: Relative to their counterparts shared across all four donors, non-shared clonotypes exhibited diminished generation probabilities. Generally, naive subsets came out with larger estimated richness than memory subsets. Naive CD4 clonotypes overlapped across a few donors at roughly 5.1%.

This table comes from immunoSEQ multiplex PCR, and its TCRdb copy is limited to in-frame clones, with some not included. Here the sample spans a few million clones, more than 90% being singletons. J gave up 0 bases and V 1 base, and 2 bases lay outside the gene matches. The CDR3 contains 16 residues. The V gene's germline CDR1 is LGHNT and CDR2 FRNRAP. On this clone: Its cognate antigen is unknown.

The clonotype comes from a man between 18 and 35 years old in good health. Sequenced sample: naive CD4+ T cells sorted from blood. Subset in this sample: CD45RA+ positively selected. The chain couples TRBV12-5 to TRBJ2-1; 8 nucleotides line up with TRBD2. The CDR3 bases are TGTGCTAGTGGTTTGGCGAGCGGGGGCTCCTACAATGAGCAGTTCTTC. Its protein product is CASGLASGGSYNEQFF.